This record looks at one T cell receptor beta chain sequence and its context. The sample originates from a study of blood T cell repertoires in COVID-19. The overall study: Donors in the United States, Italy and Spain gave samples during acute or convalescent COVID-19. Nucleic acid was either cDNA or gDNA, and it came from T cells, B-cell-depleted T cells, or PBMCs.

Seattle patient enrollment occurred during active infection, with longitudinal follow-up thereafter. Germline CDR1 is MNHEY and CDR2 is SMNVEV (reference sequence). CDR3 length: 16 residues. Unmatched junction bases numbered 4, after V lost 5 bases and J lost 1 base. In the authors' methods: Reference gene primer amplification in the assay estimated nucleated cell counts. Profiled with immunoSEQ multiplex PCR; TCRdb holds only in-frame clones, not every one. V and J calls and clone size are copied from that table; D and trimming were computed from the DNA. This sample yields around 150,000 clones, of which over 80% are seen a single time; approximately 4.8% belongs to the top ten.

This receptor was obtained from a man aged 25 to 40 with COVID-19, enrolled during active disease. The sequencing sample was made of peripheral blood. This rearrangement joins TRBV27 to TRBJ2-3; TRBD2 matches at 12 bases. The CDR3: CASSPRLAGGTDTQYF. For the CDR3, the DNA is TGTGCCAGCAGTCCCAGACTAGCGGGGGGCACAGATACGCAGTATTTT.